Here is one TCR beta chain with its context. Its antigen is not identified. This sample was included in a study of CD8+ T cells in alopecia areata. Study conclusions and caveats: Sequencing of scalp samples also includes resident alphabeta T cells from normal skin.

Extraction of RNA preceded its reverse transcription into cDNA, which served as the sequencing template. Clones were sequenced by immunoSEQ multiplex PCR, and TCRdb holds only the in-frame ones, with some missing. The repertoire holds just over 150,000 clones, approximately 65% seen once, with 0.91% in the top ten. Germline CDR1 ENHRY, CDR2 SYGVKD. CDR3 size: 15 residues. V lost 7 bases and J 0 bases, leaving 13 bases between the germline ends. Treatment defined: oral pan-JAK inhibitor, 5-10 mg twice daily. This rearrangement joins TRBV10-3 to TRBJ2-1, with D uncertain. The source is a human donor with alopecia areata. Sequencing used CD4+ T cells sorted from blood, obtained at week 4, from a patient treated with tofacitinib. CDR3 in DNA: TGTGCCATCAACGGACGAGGTCTCTCCTACAATGAGCAGTTCTTC. Amino acid sequence: CAINGRGLSYNEQFF.